A selection of T cell receptor beta chains follows, all from one sample in a study of T cell responses to AZD1222 COVID-19 vaccine. TCRdb's table, derived via immunoSEQ multiplex PCR, lists solely in-frame clones and lacks some. This sample has 120,000 to 150,000 clones; about 89% occur once, and the top ten carry roughly 4.7%. The sequences come from peripheral blood, collected on day 0 of AZD1222 vaccination. The source is an adult in good health. The CDR3 runs from the conserved cysteine through the conserved F or W. D genes are given only for firm matches. Not every row has a clone size; where given, it reads once, few, many or a size class.

clone size: .; J gene: TRBJ1-2; D gene: .; V gene: TRBV7-9; CDR3 DNA: TGTGCCAGCAGCCCGCGGGCAGGCCTCGAGGGCTACACCTTC; CDR3 protein: CASSPRAGLEGYTF
clone size: few; J gene: TRBJ2-3; D gene: .; V gene: TRBV7-2; CDR3 DNA: TGTGCCAGCAGCTTAGGAGTGGATACGCAGTATTTT; CDR3 protein: CASSLGVDTQYF
clone size: few; J gene: TRBJ2-2; D gene: .; V gene: TRBV7-9; CDR3 DNA: TGTGCCAGCAGCTACGTCTTGGCCGGGGAGCTGTTTTTT; CDR3 protein: CASSYVLAGELFF
clone size: .; J gene: TRBJ2-4; D gene: .; V gene: TRBV11-2; CDR3 DNA: TGTGCCAGCAGCTTAGTATGGAACATTCAGTACTTC; CDR3 protein: CASSLVWNIQYF
clone size: once; J gene: TRBJ1-1; D gene: .; V gene: TRBV4-1; CDR3 DNA: TGCGCCAGCAGCCACGTCGGGAGGGGGGATCCTGAAGCTTTCTTT; CDR3 protein: CASSHVGRGDPEAFF
clone size: few; J gene: TRBJ1-4; D gene: .; V gene: TRBV2; CDR3 DNA: TGTGCCAGCAGTGAGGAGGGCCCCACTAATGAAAAACTGTTTTTT; CDR3 protein: CASSEEGPTNEKLFF
clone size: once; J gene: TRBJ2-1; D gene: TRBD2; V gene: TRBV27; CDR3 DNA: TGTGCCAGCAGTCCTGGGACTAGTAGGGGCGATGAGCAGTTCTTC; CDR3 protein: CASSPGTSRGDEQFF
clone size: .; J gene: TRBJ2-2; D gene: TRBD1; V gene: TRBV2; CDR3 DNA: TGTGCCAGCGAGACTTTAGGACAGGCGGAGACCTGGTCCAGGGAGCTGTTTTTT; CDR3 protein: CASETLGQAETWSRELFF
clone size: .; J gene: TRBJ1-1; D gene: .; V gene: TRBV20-1; CDR3 DNA: TGCAGTGCTAGGCGGGTCACTGAAGCTTTCTTT; CDR3 protein: CSARRVTEAFF
clone size: .; J gene: TRBJ1-3; D gene: .; V gene: TRBV7-9; CDR3 DNA: TGTGCCAGCAGCTTAGTTTCAGGAAACACCATATATTTT; CDR3 protein: CASSLVSGNTIYF
clone size: few; J gene: TRBJ1-1; D gene: .; V gene: TRBV7-9; CDR3 DNA: TGTGCCAGCAGCTTACGGGAACACACTGAAGCTTTCTTT; CDR3 protein: CASSLREHTEAFF
clone size: .; J gene: TRBJ1-6; D gene: TRBD1; V gene: TRBV7-9; CDR3 DNA: TGTGCCAGCAGCTTGGGAGGACAGGGCCCAAATTCACCCCTCCACTTT; CDR3 protein: CASSLGGQGPNSPLHF
clone size: .; J gene: TRBJ1-2; D gene: TRBD1; V gene: TRBV27; CDR3 DNA: TGTGCCAGCAAAATACAGGGGTTTGGAGGCGGCTACACCTTC; CDR3 protein: CASKIQGFGGGYTF
clone size: once; J gene: TRBJ2-7; D gene: TRBD1; V gene: TRBV5-1; CDR3 DNA: TGCGCCAGCAGCGAGAAGGTAGGGGGCCACGAGCAGTACTTC; CDR3 protein: CASSEKVGGHEQYF
clone size: .; J gene: TRBJ1-3; D gene: .; V gene: TRBV18; CDR3 DNA: TGTGCCAGCTCACCAAAGGAAGGCTCTGGAAACACCATATATTTT; CDR3 protein: CASSPKEGSGNTIYF
clone size: .; J gene: TRBJ2-4; D gene: TRBD2; V gene: TRBV28; CDR3 DNA: TGTGCCAGCAGCCGTGGACTAGCGGGAGGTGGTGCCAAAAACATTCAGTACTTC; CDR3 protein: CASSRGLAGGGAKNIQYF
clone size: .; J gene: TRBJ2-7; D gene: TRBD1; V gene: TRBV28; CDR3 DNA: TGTGCCAGCACCTGGGGACAGGCATACGAGCAGTACTTC; CDR3 protein: CASTWGQAYEQYF
clone size: .; J gene: TRBJ1-4; D gene: TRBD1; V gene: TRBV5-4; CDR3 DNA: TGTGCCAGCAGCGTACAGGGGCGGACTAATGAAAAACTGTTTTTT; CDR3 protein: CASSVQGRTNEKLFF
clone size: .; J gene: TRBJ1-2; D gene: .; V gene: TRBV19; CDR3 DNA: TGTGCCAGTAGTATCGGAGGGGGGGTAACTGGCTACACCTTC; CDR3 protein: CASSIGGGVTGYTF
clone size: .; J gene: TRBJ1-1; D gene: .; V gene: TRBV12-5; CDR3 DNA: TGTGCTAGTGGGGTCGAGGGTAGCACTGAAGCTTTCTTT; CDR3 protein: CASGVEGSTEAFF
clone size: .; J gene: TRBJ1-1; D gene: .; V gene: TRBV6-5; CDR3 DNA: TGTGCCAGCAGTTACGGTAGAGGGAACACTGAAGCTTTCTTT; CDR3 protein: CASSYGRGNTEAFF
clone size: .; J gene: TRBJ2-2; D gene: .; V gene: TRBV9; CDR3 DNA: TGTGCCAGCAGCGTAGGGACTTACACCGGGGAGCTGTTTTTT; CDR3 protein: CASSVGTYTGELFF
clone size: few; J gene: TRBJ1-2; D gene: .; V gene: TRBV18; CDR3 DNA: TGTGCCAGCTCACCCGTAGGACGGAACTATGGCTACACCTTC; CDR3 protein: CASSPVGRNYGYTF
clone size: .; J gene: TRBJ2-5; D gene: .; V gene: TRBV28; CDR3 DNA: TGTGCCAGCAGTTTCCCAGAAACACAAGAGACCCAGTACTTC; CDR3 protein: CASSFPETQETQYF
clone size: .; J gene: TRBJ1-2; D gene: .; V gene: TRBV2; CDR3 DNA: TGTGCCAGCAGTGGCCTGCATGATAACTATGGCTACACCTTC; CDR3 protein: CASSGLHDNYGYTF
clone size: .; J gene: TRBJ1-2; D gene: TRBD1; V gene: TRBV2; CDR3 DNA: TGTGCCAGCACCCGGGACAGTGGCTACACCTTC; CDR3 protein: CASTRDSGYTF
clone size: .; J gene: TRBJ2-7; D gene: TRBD1; V gene: TRBV11-1; CDR3 DNA: TGTGCCAGCAGCTTAGGTACCGGGACAGGGGGCTACGAGCAGTACTTC; CDR3 protein: CASSLGTGTGGYEQYF
clone size: .; J gene: TRBJ2-3; D gene: TRBD2; V gene: TRBV9; CDR3 DNA: TGTGCCAGCTCCTCACCGGGACTAGCGGAGGGAACTAGCACAGATACGCAGTATTTT; CDR3 protein: CASSSPGLAEGTSTDTQYF
clone size: .; J gene: TRBJ2-7; D gene: TRBD1; V gene: TRBV5-1; CDR3 DNA: TGCGCCAGCAGCTCCGAGACAGGGTGGCACGAGCAGTACTTC; CDR3 protein: CASSSETGWHEQYF
clone size: once; J gene: TRBJ2-5; D gene: .; V gene: TRBV5-1; CDR3 DNA: TGCGCCAGCAGCTCCAAGTTAGGTTCCGGGACCCAGTACTTC; CDR3 protein: CASSSKLGSGTQYF
clone size: .; J gene: TRBJ1-1; D gene: .; V gene: TRBV27; CDR3 DNA: TGTGCCAGCAGTTTACAGGGTTACACTGAAGCTTTCTTT; CDR3 protein: CASSLQGYTEAFF
clone size: once; J gene: TRBJ2-7; D gene: .; V gene: TRBV7-9; CDR3 DNA: TGTGCCAGCAGCTCACAAACCCTATACGAGGAGTACTTC; CDR3 protein: CASSSQTLYEEYF
clone size: few; J gene: TRBJ1-1; D gene: TRBD1; V gene: TRBV30; CDR3 DNA: TGTGCCTCCATAGGACAGGGTTTGGAAAACACTGAAGCTTTCTTT; CDR3 protein: CASIGQGLENTEAFF
clone size: .; J gene: TRBJ2-3; D gene: .; V gene: TRBV19; CDR3 DNA: TGTGCCAGTAGTATAGGAGGAGGCGGGGCGAGCACAGATACGCAGTATTTT; CDR3 protein: CASSIGGGGASTDTQYF
clone size: .; J gene: TRBJ1-1; D gene: .; V gene: TRBV6-5; CDR3 DNA: TGTGCCAGCAGGGGGGGGACGGTACTGAACACTGAAGCTTTCTTT; CDR3 protein: CASRGGTVLNTEAFF
clone size: .; J gene: TRBJ2-1; D gene: TRBD1; V gene: TRBV13; CDR3 DNA: TGTGCCAGCAGCTTCGACAGGGGGCGATTCTATGAGCAGTTCTTC; CDR3 protein: CASSFDRGRFYEQFF
clone size: .; J gene: TRBJ2-7; D gene: .; V gene: TRBV7-3; CDR3 DNA: TGTGCCAGCAGCCCCGCCGGACAGTCCGAGCAGTACTTC; CDR3 protein: CASSPAGQSEQYF
clone size: .; J gene: TRBJ1-4; D gene: TRBD1; V gene: TRBV4-1; CDR3 DNA: TGCGCCAGCAGCGCCACAGGGGCTAATGAAAAACTGTTTTTT; CDR3 protein: CASSATGANEKLFF
clone size: few; J gene: TRBJ1-5; D gene: .; V gene: TRBV6-2/TRBV6-3; CDR3 DNA: TGTGCCAGCAGTTACCACGGGGGGGCGAGTCAGCCCCAGCATTTT; CDR3 protein: CASSYHGGASQPQHF
clone size: .; J gene: TRBJ1-3; D gene: .; V gene: TRBV7-2; CDR3 DNA: TGTGCCAGCAGCTTGCCGAGGTCTGGAAACACCATATATTTT; CDR3 protein: CASSLPRSGNTIYF
clone size: .; J gene: TRBJ1-2; D gene: .; V gene: TRBV5-8; CDR3 DNA: TGTGCCAGCAGCGGAACGGGATTGAACTATGGCTACACCTTC; CDR3 protein: CASSGTGLNYGYTF
clone size: .; J gene: TRBJ1-2; D gene: .; V gene: TRBV11-2; CDR3 DNA: TGTGCCAGCAGCCCCGATGGAAACTATGGCTACACCTTC; CDR3 protein: CASSPDGNYGYTF
clone size: .; J gene: TRBJ1-4; D gene: TRBD1; V gene: TRBV4-1; CDR3 DNA: TGCGCCAGCAGCCAACGTACAGGGGTTGGTGAAAAACTGTTTTTT; CDR3 protein: CASSQRTGVGEKLFF
clone size: .; J gene: TRBJ2-1; D gene: TRBD2; V gene: TRBV29-1; CDR3 DNA: TGCAGCGTTGGGCGGGACTACTACAATGAGCAGTTCTTC; CDR3 protein: CSVGRDYYNEQFF
clone size: .; J gene: TRBJ1-2; D gene: .; V gene: TRBV19; CDR3 DNA: TGTGCCAGTAGACCGGGACACTACTATGGCTACACCTTC; CDR3 protein: CASRPGHYYGYTF
clone size: .; J gene: TRBJ1-1; D gene: .; V gene: TRBV7-9; CDR3 DNA: TGTGCCAGCAGCTTACACACAGCAGGGGAAGCTTTCTTT; CDR3 protein: CASSLHTAGEAFF
clone size: .; J gene: TRBJ2-5; D gene: TRBD1; V gene: TRBV19; CDR3 DNA: TGTGCCAGTAGTCCCCGAGCCGGGACAGGGGTAATGAAGACCCAGTACTTC; CDR3 protein: CASSPRAGTGVMKTQYF
clone size: .; J gene: TRBJ2-1; D gene: TRBD2; V gene: TRBV7-9; CDR3 DNA: TGTGCCAGCAGCCGGACTAGCGGGAGGGCCAATGAGCAGTTCTTC; CDR3 protein: CASSRTSGRANEQFF
clone size: once; J gene: TRBJ2-7; D gene: TRBD1; V gene: TRBV14; CDR3 DNA: TGTGCCAGCAGCCAATGGACAGGGAGTCCCTACGAGCAGTACTTC; CDR3 protein: CASSQWTGSPYEQYF